The 27 T cell receptor beta chains reported below all come from one sample, sequenced in a study of PD-L1 blockade in urothelial cancer. Produced via immunoSEQ multiplex PCR; TCRdb's table is partial and in-frame only. The sample carries some 120,000 clones, less than 95% recorded once. Documented time point: peripheral blood 6 weeks after treatment start. Sequenced here: PBMCs, sampled around atezolizumab (anti-PD-L1) treatment. The receptors were gathered from a man in his fifties or sixties with urothelial cancer.

V usage is TRBV2 and J usage is TRBJ2-5; D is perhaps TRBD1 (5 bases). The CDR3 runs to 14 residues. With 3 bases removed from V and 4 bases from J, the gap between germline ends came to 12 bases. Germline V gene lookup returns CDR1 SNHLY and CDR2 FYNNEI. The CDR3 DNA reads as TGTGCCAGCAGTGAGGAAGGGGCAGGAGAGACCCAGTACTTC. Its protein is CASSEEGAGETQYF.

The CDR3 is CASSVAGGGWRNEKLFF. CDR3 DNA sequence: TGTGCCAGCAGCGTAGCGGGGGGGGGTTGGCGTAATGAAAAACTGTTTTTT. The chain recombines TRBV9 with TRBJ1-4, with a weak D call TRBD1 (5 bases). Germline loops: CDR1 SGDLS, CDR2 YYNGEE. This CDR3 contains 17 residues. The germline V and J ends were trimmed by 0 bases and 4 bases, with 16 bases remaining between them.

The chain carries TRBV15 and TRBJ1-5; tentative D call: TRBD1 (6 bases). Germline V gives CDR1 LNHNV, CDR2 YYDKDF (reference sequence). The V end was cut by 5 bases, the J end by 4 bases, with 15 bases between. The CDR3 runs 15 residues. Here the CDR3 reads CATSGAGVGNQPQHF. The CDR3 DNA reads TGTGCCACCAGCGGTGCAGGGGTGGGGAATCAGCCCCAGCATTTT.

The rearrangement uses TRBV27 and TRBJ2-1; no reliable D call. Trimming removed 4 bases at V and 0 bases at J, with 16 bases between. This CDR3 region has 17 residues. The germline V gene encodes CDR1 MNHEY and CDR2 SMNVEV (reference sequence). The CDR3 reads CASSSLITPDSYNEQFF. CDR3 coding DNA: TGTGCCAGCAGTTCACTAATCACACCAGACTCCTACAATGAGCAGTTCTTC.

The chain couples TRBV2 to TRBJ1-5; 8 nucleotides align to TRBD1. The junction had 5 bases not matched to a gene; V was cut back by 3 bases and J by 1 base. Germline values: CDR1 SNHLY, CDR2 FYNNEI. The CDR3 is 16 residues long. The CDR3 sequence is CASSDGQGVSNQPQHF. The CDR3 DNA sequence: TGTGCCAGCAGTGATGGACAGGGTGTAAGCAATCAGCCCCAGCATTTT.

The rearrangement links TRBV4-2 to TRBJ2-1, with D possibly matching TRBD1 (6 bases). Germline assignment: CDR1 LGHNA and CDR2 YNFKEQ. Between the trimmed V and J ends, which lost 0 bases and 2 bases, there was a span of 11 bases. The CDR3 has 16 residues. CDR3 in DNA: TGTGCCAGCAGCCAAGATGGGACAAGCACCTACAATGAGCAGTTCTTC. It encodes CASSQDGTSTYNEQFF.

This clone was detected a few times. The chain combines TRBV25-1 with TRBJ2-1; perhaps TRBD2 as D (5 bases). The CDR3 is 11 amino acids. Trimming cost V 8 bases and J 7 bases, with 9 bases left between them. Germline values: CDR1 MGHDK, CDR2 SYGVNS. The CDR3 loop is CASSSGNEQFF. CDR3 in DNA: TGTGCCAGCTCCAGCGGTAATGAGCAGTTCTTC.

The rearrangement uses TRBV7-9 and TRBJ2-5; 11 nucleotides align to TRBD2. This CDR3 contains 15 residues. V shed 2 bases, J shed 2 bases, and the junction held 1 base outside the gene matches. CDR1 is SEHNR and CDR2 is FQNEAQ in the germline V gene (reference sequence). CDR3 DNA sequence: TGTGCCAGCAGCTTACTAGCGGGAGGTCAAGAGACCCAGTACTTC. Its translation: CASSLLAGGQETQYF.

V and J are TRBV2 and TRBJ2-3; perhaps TRBD2 as D (6 bases). CDR3 length: 15 residues. CDR1 and CDR2 (germline): SNHLY, FYNNEI. The V end lost 6 bases, the J end lost 6 bases, and 19 bases lay between the germline ends. DNA for the CDR3: TGTGCCAGCAGAGTCCTAGCGAGGATTAAGGATACGCAGTATTTT. Protein product: CASRVLARIKDTQYF. The full variable domain, in which reference TRBV2 and TRBJ2-3 provide the parts outside the CDR3, is EPEVTQTPSHQVTQMGQEVILRCVPISNHLYFYWYRQILGQKVEFLVSFYNNEISEKSEIFDDQFSVERPDGSNFTLKIRSTKLEDSAMYFCASRVLARIKDTQYFGPGTRLTVL.

The CDR3: CASSGRDSKSSYEQYF. CDR3 coding DNA: TGTGCCAGTAGTGGCCGGGACTCTAAGAGCTCCTACGAGCAGTACTTC. The V and J genes are TRBV19 and TRBJ2-7; D is perhaps TRBD2 (6 bases). The germline gives CDR1 LNHDA, CDR2 SQIVND (reference sequence). The ends were cut back, 5 bases at V and 0 bases at J, with 17 bases in the middle. CDR3 length equals 16 residues. Full variable domain (outside the CDR3, taken from reference TRBV19 and TRBJ2-7): DGGITQSPKYLFRKEGQNVTLSCEQNLNHDAMYWYRQDPGQGLRLIYYSQIVNDFQKGDIAEGYSVSREKKESFPLTVTSAQKNPTAFYLCASSGRDSKSSYEQYFGPGTRLTVT.

This clone was picked up one time. The chain recombines TRBV19 with TRBJ2-3; D not resolved. Per germline, CDR1 LNHDA and CDR2 SQIVND (reference sequence). The CDR3 totals 14 residues. Trimming left V 4 bases short and J 2 bases short, with 10 bases between. Here the CDR3 reads CASSTSRLTDTQYF. CDR3 coding DNA: TGTGCCAGTAGTACGAGCCGACTCACAGATACGCAGTATTTT.

The chain is built from TRBV14 and TRBJ2-1; 8 bases align to TRBD2. The V segment lost 1 base and the J segment 6 bases; nucleotides outside the gene matches: 5. From germline, CDR1 is SGHDN and CDR2 FVKESK. The CDR3 has 15 amino acids. The CDR3 DNA follows: TGTGCCAGCAGCCAAGTCGGGGGGGTGATCAATGAGCAGTTCTTC. Translated, it gives CASSQVGGVINEQFF.

This sequence joins TRBV6-1 and TRBJ2-7; 12 bases are a match to TRBD2. The CDR3 is made up of 17 amino acids. Germline assignment: CDR1 MNHNS and CDR2 SASEGT. V dropped 1 base and J dropped 4; count of bases not matched to a gene: 8. CDR3: CASSEGAGLAGVYEQYF. The CDR3 coding sequence is TGTGCCAGCAGTGAAGGGGCGGGACTAGCGGGTGTATACGAGCAGTACTTC.

The chain joins TRBV7-9 to TRBJ2-7; TRBD2 agrees at 10 bases. The germline V gene has CDR1 SEHNR and CDR2 FQNEAQ (reference sequence). The trim removed 1 base at V and 2 bases at J, leaving 11 bases unmatched. The CDR3 is 18 residues long. The CDR3 bases are TGTGCCAGCAGCTTAGAGGCTAGCGGGAGAGTGACGGCCTACGAGCAGTACTTC. Protein product: CASSLEASGRVTAYEQYF.

The rearrangement joins TRBV28 to TRBJ1-1, with TRBD1 matching 7 bases. Germline CDR1 is MDHEN and CDR2 is SYDVKM. The CDR3 loop spans 15 amino acids. J was trimmed by 4 bases and V by 5 bases; bases with no gene match: 10. CDR3 sequence (DNA): TGTGCCAGCAGTCGGGGGGGAGGGGGCGGCACTGAAGCTTTCTTT. Its translation: CASSRGGGGGTEAFF.

The CDR3 reads CSVLVGGGETQYF. Here the CDR3 DNA reads TGCAGCGTGTTGGTAGGGGGCGGAGAGACCCAGTACTTC. The chain links TRBV29-1 to TRBJ2-5; 7 bases are shared with TRBD1. Germline CDR1 and CDR2: SQVTM and ANQGSEA. This CDR3 comprises 13 residues. Losses at the gene ends were 6 bases for V and 4 bases for J; bases not matched to a gene: 8.

The chain joins TRBV7-8 to TRBJ2-7, with a possible D match to TRBD1 (6 bases). Per germline, CDR1 SGHVS and CDR2 FQNEAQ. The V end was cut by 5 bases, the J end by 2 bases, with 10 bases between. This CDR3 is built from 13 residues. CDR3 DNA sequence: TGTGCCAGCAGCCTCCGGGACACCTACGAGCAGTACTTC. Amino acid sequence: CASSLRDTYEQYF.

The CDR3 spells CASSPLPDVNTEAFF. Here the CDR3 DNA reads TGTGCCAGCTCACCACTCCCAGATGTGAACACTGAAGCTTTCTTT. V is TRBV18 and J is TRBJ1-1, with D hard to call. The CDR3 spans 15 residues. The V end lost 1 base, the J end lost 0 bases, and 9 bases lay between the germline ends. CDR1 KGHSH and CDR2 LQKENI come from the germline V gene.

The chain has TRBV27 and TRBJ1-6, with TRBD1 matching over 7 bases. The CDR3 is made up of 14 amino acids. The germline V gene has CDR1 MNHEY and CDR2 SMNVEV (reference sequence). J gave up 10 bases and V 6 bases, and 9 bases lay outside the gene matches. CDR3 residues: CASSTDRVRSPLHF. CDR3 DNA: TGTGCCAGCAGCACCGACAGGGTTAGATCACCCCTCCACTTT.

The chain employs TRBV7-2 and TRBJ2-7; TRBD2 matches 9 bases. Germline CDR1 SGHTA, CDR2 FQGNSA. J was trimmed by 9 bases and V by 2 bases; bases with no gene match: 8. This CDR3 comprises 14 residues. The CDR3 coding sequence is TGTGCCAGCAGCTTATCCGGGACTAGCCAGGGGCAGTACTTC. The encoded protein is CASSLSGTSQGQYF.

DNA of the CDR3: TGTGCCAGCTCACCTGAGACAGGGGATAGGTCACCCCTCCACTTT. Translated, it gives CASSPETGDRSPLHF. The V and J genes are TRBV18 and TRBJ1-6, with TRBD1 matching over 8 bases. The germline CDR1 and CDR2 sequences are KGHSH and LQKENI. The CDR3 covers 15 residues. The V gene end was trimmed by 3 bases and the J gene end by 10 bases; junction bases not matched to a gene: 8.

The chain links TRBV29-1 to TRBJ2-3; 8 nucleotides match TRBD2. With 2 bases clipped from V and 0 bases from J, the junction kept 7 bases outside the gene matches. The CDR3 sequence is 16 residues long. Germline CDR1 and CDR2: SQVTM and ANQGSEA. The CDR3 reads CSVELAGALSTDTQYF. The CDR3 nucleotides read TGCAGCGTTGAACTAGCGGGTGCTTTAAGCACAGATACGCAGTATTTT.

The CDR3 DNA sequence: TGTGCCAGCAGTCCGTCTAGAGGGACAGGGTGGTACGAGCAGTACTTC. This gives the protein CASSPSRGTGWYEQYF. The chain joins TRBV27 to TRBJ2-7; 9 bases fit TRBD1. V dropped 5 bases and J dropped 4; count of bases not matched to a gene: 12. This CDR3 contains 16 residues. Germline CDR1 MNHEY, CDR2 SMNVEV (reference sequence).

This chain connects TRBV5-1 to TRBJ2-3; 9 nucleotides agree with TRBD1. CDR3 length equals 14 residues. V shed 4 bases and J 6 bases; nucleotides not matched to a gene: 6. In germline, CDR1 is SGHRS, CDR2 YFSETQ. DNA for the CDR3: TGCGCCAGCAGCCCCGGGACAGGGACCGATACGCAGTATTTT. Translation: CASSPGTGTDTQYF.

V is TRBV5-6 and J is TRBJ2-3; TRBD1 matches at 10 bases. The CDR3 extends over 15 amino acids. V was clipped by 4 bases and J by 1 base; unmatched bases: 3. CDR1 SGHDT and CDR2 YYEEEE come from the germline V gene. The CDR3 reads CASSDGTGGTDTQYF. For the CDR3, the DNA is TGTGCCAGCAGCGACGGGACAGGGGGCACAGATACGCAGTATTTT.

V and J are TRBV5-4 and TRBJ2-1; the D is unclear. Trimming left V 6 bases short and J 7 bases short, with 17 bases between. The germline V gene has CDR1 SGHNT and CDR2 YYREEE (reference sequence). CDR3 size: 14 residues. The CDR3 loop reads CASTNYTFGNEQFF. Written as DNA, the CDR3 is TGTGCCAGCACGAACTATACTTTTGGGAATGAGCAGTTCTTC.

The V and J genes are TRBV4-3 and TRBJ2-1; a possible D gene is TRBD1 (6 bases). V gave up 1 base and J gave up 5 bases, with 18 bases separating them. The CDR3 consists of 17 residues. Germline V gene sequence: CDR1 LGHNA, CDR2 YSLEER. The CDR3 DNA reads as TGCGCCAGCAGCCAAGGGGGTGGGTCAGGGGTGAACAATGAGCAGTTCTTC. It yields the protein CASSQGGGSGVNNEQFF.